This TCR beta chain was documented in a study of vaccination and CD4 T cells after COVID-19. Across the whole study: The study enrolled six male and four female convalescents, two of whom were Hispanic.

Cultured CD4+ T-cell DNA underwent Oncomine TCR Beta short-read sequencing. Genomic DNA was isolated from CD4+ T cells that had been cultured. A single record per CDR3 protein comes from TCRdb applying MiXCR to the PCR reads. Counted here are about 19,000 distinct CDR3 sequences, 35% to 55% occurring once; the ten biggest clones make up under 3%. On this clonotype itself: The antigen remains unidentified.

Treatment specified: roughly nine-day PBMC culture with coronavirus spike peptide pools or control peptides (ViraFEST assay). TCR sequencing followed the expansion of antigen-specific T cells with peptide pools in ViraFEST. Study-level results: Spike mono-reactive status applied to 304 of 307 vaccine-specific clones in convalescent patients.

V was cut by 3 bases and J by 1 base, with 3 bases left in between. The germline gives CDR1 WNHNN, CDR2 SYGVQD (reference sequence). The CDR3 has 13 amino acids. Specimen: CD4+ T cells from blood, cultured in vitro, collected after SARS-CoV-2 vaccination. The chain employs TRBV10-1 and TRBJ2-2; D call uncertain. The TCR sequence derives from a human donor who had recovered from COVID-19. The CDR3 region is CASSDGNTGELFF. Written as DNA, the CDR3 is TGCGCCAGCAGTGACGGGAACACCGGGGAGCTGTTTTTT.